The present entry profiles one T cell receptor beta chain with its context. The entry originates in a study of control samples from healthy donors and cancer patients. The assay was immunoSEQ multiplex PCR, and TCRdb's table has in-frame clones only and misses some. This table has about 180,000 clones, roughly 90% appearing once. This CDR3 comprises 18 residues. Per the germline V gene, CDR1 is SGHRS and CDR2 is YFSETQ. Trimming shortened V by 4 bases and J by 3 bases, and 22 bases separated the two germline ends. This TCR came from a woman in her 50s in good health. The chain combines TRBV5-1 with TRBJ2-2, with D tentatively TRBD1 or TRBD2 (5 bases each). Material: blood. The CDR3 spells CASSPRLRVGADTGELFF. The CDR3 nucleotides are TGCGCCAGCAGCCCGAGGCTGAGGGTCGGGGCGGACACCGGGGAGCTGTTTTTT.